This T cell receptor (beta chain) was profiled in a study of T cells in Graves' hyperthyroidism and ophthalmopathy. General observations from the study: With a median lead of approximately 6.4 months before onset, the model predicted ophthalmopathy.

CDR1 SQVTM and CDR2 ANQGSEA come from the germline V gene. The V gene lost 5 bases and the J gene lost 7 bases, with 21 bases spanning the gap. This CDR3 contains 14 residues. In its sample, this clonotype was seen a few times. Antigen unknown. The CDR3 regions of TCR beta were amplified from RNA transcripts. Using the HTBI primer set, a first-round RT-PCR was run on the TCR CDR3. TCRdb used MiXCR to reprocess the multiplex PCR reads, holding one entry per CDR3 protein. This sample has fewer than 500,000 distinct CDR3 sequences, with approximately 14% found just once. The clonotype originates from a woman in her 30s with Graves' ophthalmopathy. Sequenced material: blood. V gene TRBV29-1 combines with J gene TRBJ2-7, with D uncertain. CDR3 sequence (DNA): TGCAGCGTTCGAGGTAGGACCGACCCGCGAGAGCAGTACTTC. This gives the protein CSVRGRTDPREQYF.